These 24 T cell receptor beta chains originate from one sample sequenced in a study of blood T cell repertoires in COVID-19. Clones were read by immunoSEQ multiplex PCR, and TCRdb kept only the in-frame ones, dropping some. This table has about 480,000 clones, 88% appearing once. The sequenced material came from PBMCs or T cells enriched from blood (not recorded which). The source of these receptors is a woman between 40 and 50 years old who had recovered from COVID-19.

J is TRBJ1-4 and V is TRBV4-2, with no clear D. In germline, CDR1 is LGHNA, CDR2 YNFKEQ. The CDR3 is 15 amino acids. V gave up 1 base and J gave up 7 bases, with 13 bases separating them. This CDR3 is CASSQAEREGEKLFF. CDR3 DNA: TGTGCCAGCAGCCAAGCCGAGAGGGAAGGTGAAAAACTGTTTTTT.

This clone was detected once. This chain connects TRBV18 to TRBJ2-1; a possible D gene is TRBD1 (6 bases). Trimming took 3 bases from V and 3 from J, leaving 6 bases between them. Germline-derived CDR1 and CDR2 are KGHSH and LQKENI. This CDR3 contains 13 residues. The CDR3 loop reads CASSPDSYNEQFF. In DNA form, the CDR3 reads TGTGCCAGCTCACCGGACAGCTACAATGAGCAGTTCTTC.

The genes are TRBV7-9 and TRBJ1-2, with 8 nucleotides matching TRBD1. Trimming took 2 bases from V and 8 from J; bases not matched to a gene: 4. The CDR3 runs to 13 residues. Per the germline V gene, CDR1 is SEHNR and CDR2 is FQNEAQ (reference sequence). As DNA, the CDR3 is TGTGCCAGCAGCTTATGGACAGGGATCGGCTACACCTTC. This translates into CASSLWTGIGYTF.

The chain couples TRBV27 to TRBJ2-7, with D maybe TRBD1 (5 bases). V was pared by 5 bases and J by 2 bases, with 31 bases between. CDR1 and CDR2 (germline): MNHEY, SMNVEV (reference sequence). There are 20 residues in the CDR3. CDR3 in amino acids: CASSLFARGISGLRTYEQYF. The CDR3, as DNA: TGTGCCAGCAGTCTATTCGCAAGGGGTATCAGTGGATTGAGAACCTACGAGCAGTACTTC.

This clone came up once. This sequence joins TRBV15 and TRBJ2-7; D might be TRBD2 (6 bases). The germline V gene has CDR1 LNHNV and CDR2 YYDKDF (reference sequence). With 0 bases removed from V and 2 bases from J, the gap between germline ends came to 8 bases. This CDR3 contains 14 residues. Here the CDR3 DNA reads TGTGCCACCAGCAGAGAAGGAGGGACCTACGAGCAGTACTTC. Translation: CATSREGGTYEQYF.

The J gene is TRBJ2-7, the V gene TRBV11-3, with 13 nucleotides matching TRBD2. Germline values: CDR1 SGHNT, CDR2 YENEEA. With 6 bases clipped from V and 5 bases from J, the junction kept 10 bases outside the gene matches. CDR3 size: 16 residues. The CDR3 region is CASRDGLAGEWNEQYF. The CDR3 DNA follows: TGTGCCAGCAGAGACGGACTAGCGGGAGAATGGAACGAGCAGTACTTC.

The CDR3 spells CSVGSDTIYF. The CDR3 nucleotides read TGCAGCGTTGGTTCGGACACCATATATTTT. V gene TRBV29-1 combines with J gene TRBJ1-3; D ambiguous. CDR3 size: 10 residues. Between the trimmed V and J ends, which lost 4 bases and 8 bases, there was a span of 6 bases. Per the germline V gene, CDR1 is SQVTM and CDR2 is ANQGSEA.

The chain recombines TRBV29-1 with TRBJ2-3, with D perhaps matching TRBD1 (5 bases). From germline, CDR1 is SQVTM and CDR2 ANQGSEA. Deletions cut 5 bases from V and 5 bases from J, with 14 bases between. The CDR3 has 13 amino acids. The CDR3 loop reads CSVQGRVQDTQYF. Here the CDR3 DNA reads TGCAGCGTTCAGGGCAGGGTGCAAGATACGCAGTATTTT.

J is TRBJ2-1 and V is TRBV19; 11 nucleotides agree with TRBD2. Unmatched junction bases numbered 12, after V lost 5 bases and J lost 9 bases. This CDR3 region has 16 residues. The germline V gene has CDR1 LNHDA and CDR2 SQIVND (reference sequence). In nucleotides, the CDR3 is TGTGCCAGTAGTGACGTAGCGGGAGGGCGTAAGGGTGAGCAGTTCTTC. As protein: CASSDVAGGRKGEQFF.

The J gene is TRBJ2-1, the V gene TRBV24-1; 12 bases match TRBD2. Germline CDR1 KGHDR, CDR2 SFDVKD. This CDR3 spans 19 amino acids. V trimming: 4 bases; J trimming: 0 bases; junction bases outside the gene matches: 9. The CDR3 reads CATSDRLAGDSISYNEQFF. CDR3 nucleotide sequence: TGTGCCACCAGTGACAGACTAGCGGGAGACTCCATCTCCTACAATGAGCAGTTCTTC.

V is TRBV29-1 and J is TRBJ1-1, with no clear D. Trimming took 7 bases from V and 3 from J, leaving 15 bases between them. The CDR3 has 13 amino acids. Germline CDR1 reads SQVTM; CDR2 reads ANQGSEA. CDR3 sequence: CSAGRGLDTEAFF. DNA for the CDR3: TGCAGCGCCGGTCGGGGATTAGACACTGAAGCTTTCTTT.

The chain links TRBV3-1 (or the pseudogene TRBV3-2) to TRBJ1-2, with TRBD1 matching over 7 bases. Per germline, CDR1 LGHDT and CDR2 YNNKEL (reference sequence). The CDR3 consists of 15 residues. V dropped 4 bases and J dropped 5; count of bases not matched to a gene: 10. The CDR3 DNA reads TGTGCCAGCAGCCCCAGCAGGGGGGCAAGGTATGGCTACACCTTC. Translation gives CASSPSRGARYGYTF.

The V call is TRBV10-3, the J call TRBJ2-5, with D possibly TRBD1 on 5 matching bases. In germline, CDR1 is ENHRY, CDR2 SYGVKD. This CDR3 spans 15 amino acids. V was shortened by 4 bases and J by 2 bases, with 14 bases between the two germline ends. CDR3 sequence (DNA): TGTGCCATCAGTGCTGGGGCGGAAGTGCAAGAGACCCAGTACTTC. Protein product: CAISAGAEVQETQYF.

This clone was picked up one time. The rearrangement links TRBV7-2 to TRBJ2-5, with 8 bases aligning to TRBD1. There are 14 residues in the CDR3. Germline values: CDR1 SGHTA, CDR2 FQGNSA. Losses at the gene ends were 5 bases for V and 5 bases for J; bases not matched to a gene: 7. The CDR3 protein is CASSTRTGLETQYF. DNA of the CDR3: TGTGCCAGCAGCACCCGGACAGGGTTGGAGACCCAGTACTTC.

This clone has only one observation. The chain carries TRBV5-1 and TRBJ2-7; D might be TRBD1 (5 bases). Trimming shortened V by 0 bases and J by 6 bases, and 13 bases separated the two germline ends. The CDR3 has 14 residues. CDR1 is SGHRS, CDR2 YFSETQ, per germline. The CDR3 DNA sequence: TGCGCCAGCAGCTTGGATCGGTTCAGGGCCGAGCAGTACTTC. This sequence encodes CASSLDRFRAEQYF.

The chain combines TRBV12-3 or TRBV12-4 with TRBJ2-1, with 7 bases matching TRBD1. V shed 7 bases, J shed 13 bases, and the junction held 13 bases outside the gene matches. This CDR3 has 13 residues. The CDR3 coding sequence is TGTGCCAGCACCCCTTACAGGGGTGCGTCACAGTTCTTC. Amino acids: CASTPYRGASQFF.

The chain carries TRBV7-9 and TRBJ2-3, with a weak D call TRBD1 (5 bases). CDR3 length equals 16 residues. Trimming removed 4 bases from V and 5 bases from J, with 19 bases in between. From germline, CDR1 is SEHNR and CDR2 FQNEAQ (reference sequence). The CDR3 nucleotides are TGTGCCAGCAGCTCTGAACAGGAAGGAGACGGAGATACGCAGTATTTT. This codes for CASSSEQEGDGDTQYF.

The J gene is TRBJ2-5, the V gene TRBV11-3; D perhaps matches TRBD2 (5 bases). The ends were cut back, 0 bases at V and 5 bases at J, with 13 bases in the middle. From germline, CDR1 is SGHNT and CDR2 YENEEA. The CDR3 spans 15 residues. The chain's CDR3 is CASSLDGRRGETQYF. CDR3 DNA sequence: TGTGCCAGCAGCTTAGATGGGCGAAGAGGGGAGACCCAGTACTTC.

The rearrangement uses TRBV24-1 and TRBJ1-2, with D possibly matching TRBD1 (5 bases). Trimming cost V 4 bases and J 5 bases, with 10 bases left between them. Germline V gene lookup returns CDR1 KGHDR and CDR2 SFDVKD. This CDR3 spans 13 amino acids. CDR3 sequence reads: CATSDTGLYGYTF. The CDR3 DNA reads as TGTGCCACCAGTGACACAGGACTATATGGCTACACCTTC.

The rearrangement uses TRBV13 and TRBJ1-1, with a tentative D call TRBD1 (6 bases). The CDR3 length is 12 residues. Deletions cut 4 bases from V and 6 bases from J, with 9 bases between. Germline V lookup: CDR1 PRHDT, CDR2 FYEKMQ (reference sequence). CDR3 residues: CASSWGQPEAFF. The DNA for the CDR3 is TGTGCCAGCAGCTGGGGACAACCTGAAGCTTTCTTT.

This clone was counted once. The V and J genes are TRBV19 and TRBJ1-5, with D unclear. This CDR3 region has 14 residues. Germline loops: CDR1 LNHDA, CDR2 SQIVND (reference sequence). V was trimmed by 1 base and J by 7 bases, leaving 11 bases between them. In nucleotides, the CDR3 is TGTGCCAGTAGTATAGTGGCCAGTCAACAGCCCCAGCATTTT. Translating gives CASSIVASQQPQHF.

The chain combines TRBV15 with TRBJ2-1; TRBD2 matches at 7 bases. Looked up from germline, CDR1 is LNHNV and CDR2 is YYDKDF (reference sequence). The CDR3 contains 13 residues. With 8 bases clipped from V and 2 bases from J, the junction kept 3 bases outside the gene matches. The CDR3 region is CATGLAAYNEQFF. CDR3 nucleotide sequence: TGTGCCACCGGGCTAGCGGCCTACAATGAGCAGTTCTTC.

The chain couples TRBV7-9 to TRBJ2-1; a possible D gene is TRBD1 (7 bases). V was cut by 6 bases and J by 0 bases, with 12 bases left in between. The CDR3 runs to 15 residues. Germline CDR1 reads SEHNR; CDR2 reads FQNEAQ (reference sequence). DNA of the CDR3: TGTGCCAGCAGGCAGGGGGGCAGCTCCTACAATGAGCAGTTCTTC. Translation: CASRQGGSSYNEQFF.

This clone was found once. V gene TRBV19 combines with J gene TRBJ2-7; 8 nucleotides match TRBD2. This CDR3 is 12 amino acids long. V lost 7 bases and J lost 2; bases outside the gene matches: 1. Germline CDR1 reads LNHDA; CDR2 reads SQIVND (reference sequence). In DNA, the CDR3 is TGTGCCAGTACCGGGGGGGCCTACGAGCAGTACTTC. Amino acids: CASTGGAYEQYF. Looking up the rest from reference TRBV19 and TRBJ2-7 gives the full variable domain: DGGITQSPKYLFRKEGQNVTLSCEQNLNHDAMYWYRQDPGQGLRLIYYSQIVNDFQKGDIAEGYSVSREKKESFPLTVTSAQKNPTAFYLCASTGGAYEQYFGPGTRLTVT.